Below are 31 T cell receptor beta chains sequenced from a single sample in a study of blood T cell repertoires in COVID-19. Repertoires were generated with immunoSEQ multiplex PCR, while TCRdb's copy carries only in-frame clones and drops some. The sample holds fewer than 250,000 clones, 75% to 85% seen once. The sample comprised peripheral blood. The receptors stem from a human donor in a cohort sampled during active COVID-19.

The chain carries TRBV2 and TRBJ1-3; D possibly corresponds to TRBD1 (6 bases). Germline-derived CDR1 and CDR2 are SNHLY and FYNNEI. The CDR3 sequence is 14 residues long. The V gene lost 7 bases and the J gene lost 3 bases, with 13 bases spanning the gap. For the CDR3, the DNA is TGTGCCAGCACAGGGACAAGAGGTGGAAACACCATATATTTT. Its translation is CASTGTRGGNTIYF.

CDR3 bases: TGTGCCTGGAGTGCGACTGACTATGGCTACACCTTC. Amino acids: CAWSATDYGYTF. The chain has TRBV30 and TRBJ1-2; the D is unclear. Per the germline V gene, CDR1 is GTSNPN and CDR2 is SVGIG (reference sequence). V shed 1 base and J shed 3 bases, with 6 bases lying between them. The CDR3 sequence is 12 residues long.

The gene calls are TRBV18 and TRBJ1-4, with D tentatively TRBD1 (6 bases). Germline CDR1 reads KGHSH; CDR2 reads LQKENI. The CDR3 runs to 14 residues. Trimming took off 5 bases at V and 3 bases at J, with 10 bases between the two ends. For the CDR3, the DNA is TGTGCCAGCTCAGCTGACAGGTCTAATGAAAAACTGTTTTTT. Translated: CASSADRSNEKLFF.

The chain is built from TRBV9 and TRBJ2-1, with 8 positions matching TRBD1. V lost 3 bases, J lost 2 bases, and 4 bases stayed unmatched. There are 15 residues in the CDR3. From germline, CDR1 is SGDLS and CDR2 YYNGEE. The CDR3 loop reads CASSEQGGTYNEQFF. For the CDR3, the DNA is TGTGCCAGCAGCGAACAGGGGGGAACCTACAATGAGCAGTTCTTC.

The chain links TRBV29-1 to TRBJ1-5; 9 positions match TRBD1. This CDR3 is 14 amino acids long. Germline loops: CDR1 SQVTM, CDR2 ANQGSEA. V dropped 4 bases and J dropped 2; count of bases not matched to a gene: 3. The CDR3 coding sequence is TGCAGCGTTGGACAGGGGGTTGGCAATCAGCCCCAGCATTTT. Translated, it gives CSVGQGVGNQPQHF.

The chain recombines TRBV10-3 with TRBJ2-7; 7 bases line up with TRBD1. The CDR3 runs 14 residues. J lost 0 bases, V lost 6 bases, and 5 bases had no gene match. CDR1 and CDR2 (germline): ENHRY, SYGVKD. The CDR3 sequence is CAIRGDRTSYEQYF. The DNA for the CDR3 is TGTGCCATCAGGGGGGACAGAACCTCCTACGAGCAGTACTTC.

The chain is built from TRBV4-1 and TRBJ2-3, with no clear D. This CDR3 has 17 amino acids. Germline V gene data show CDR1 as MGHRA and CDR2 as YSYEKL. V was shortened by 0 bases and J by 0 bases, with 13 bases between the two germline ends. CDR3 sequence (DNA): TGCGCCAGCAGCCAAGATCCCAGCGTTGCTAGCACAGATACGCAGTATTTT. This codes for CASSQDPSVASTDTQYF.

DNA of the CDR3: TGTGCCAGCAGTTACTCGTTTAGTAGGACAGGGGAATCTGAGACCTTC. Its protein product is CASSYSFSRTGESETF. The J gene is TRBJ1-2, the V gene TRBV6-5, with 9 bases lining up with TRBD1. The CDR3 covers 16 residues. Per the germline V gene, CDR1 is MNHEY and CDR2 is SVGAGI. J lost 14 bases, V lost 0 bases, and 16 bases had no gene match.

This chain uses TRBV28 with TRBJ2-7; weak D call: TRBD1 (6 bases). The V and J ends lost 5 bases and 4 bases respectively, with 27 bases between them. This CDR3 is 18 amino acids long. CDR1 MDHEN and CDR2 SYDVKM come from the germline V gene. DNA for the CDR3: TGTGCCAGCAGTCCCTCTCAGGGGCTGGGGTCCTCTGAGTACGAGCAGTACTTC. This encodes CASSPSQGLGSSEYEQYF.

V and J are TRBV18 and TRBJ2-3; the D gene is possibly TRBD1 (6 bases). The germline gives CDR1 KGHSH, CDR2 LQKENI. The V gene lost 3 bases and the J gene lost 8 bases, with 15 bases spanning the gap. The CDR3 runs to 14 residues. The CDR3, as DNA: TGTGCCAGCTCACCGGAGACAGGTCGAAGTACGCAGTATTTT. Protein: CASSPETGRSTQYF.

In its sample, this clone was seen a few times. The chain has TRBV10-1 and TRBJ2-1; TRBD1 matches 9 bases. The ends lost 10 bases at V and 3 bases at J; junction bases unmatched: 10. The CDR3 covers 15 residues. Germline V CDR1 and CDR2: WNHNN, SYGVQD (reference sequence). The chain's CDR3 is CANLTGGPNYNEQFF. For the CDR3, the DNA is TGCGCCAACCTGACAGGGGGACCTAACTACAATGAGCAGTTCTTC.

V gene TRBV2 combines with J gene TRBJ2-1; 7 positions match TRBD2. Looked up from germline, CDR1 is SNHLY and CDR2 is FYNNEI. The CDR3 sequence is 15 residues long. V lost 3 bases to trimming and J lost 3 bases; unmatched junction nucleotides: 5. DNA of the CDR3: TGTGCCAGCAGTGAGTTGGGGGGGGACTACAATGAGCAGTTCTTC. Its translation is CASSELGGDYNEQFF. Variable domain in full (rest from reference TRBV2 and TRBJ2-1): EPEVTQTPSHQVTQMGQEVILRCVPISNHLYFYWYRQILGQKVEFLVSFYNNEISEKSEIFDDQFSVERPDGSNFTLKIRSTKLEDSAMYFCASSELGGDYNEQFFGPGTRLTVL.

This chain uses TRBV29-1 with TRBJ2-7, with D tentatively TRBD1 (6 bases). Germline CDR1 reads SQVTM; CDR2 reads ANQGSEA. CDR3 length: 13 amino acids. Deletions cut 6 bases from V and 0 bases from J, with 12 bases between. Written as DNA, the CDR3 is TGCAGCGTGGACCGGGACAACTCCTACGAGCAGTACTTC. Translated, it gives CSVDRDNSYEQYF.

This chain links TRBV12-3 or TRBV12-4 with TRBJ2-1, with D maybe TRBD1 (5 bases). The length of the CDR3 is 12 residues. V was shortened by 6 bases and J by 9 bases, with 12 bases between the two germline ends. The CDR3: CASSDDRLEQFF. CDR3 sequence (DNA): TGTGCCAGCAGCGACGACAGACTTGAGCAGTTCTTC.

The chain uses TRBV5-4 and TRBJ1-2; 9 positions match TRBD1. The CDR3 covers 14 residues. CDR1 is SGHNT and CDR2 is YYREEE in the germline V gene (reference sequence). With V trimmed by 3 bases and J by 5 bases, 5 bases remained unmatched. CDR3 coding DNA: TGTGCCAGCAGCTGGACAGGGGATCGATATGGCTACACCTTC. Its protein product is CASSWTGDRYGYTF. Supplemented by reference TRBV5-4 and TRBJ1-2, the full variable domain reads ETGVTQSPTHLIKTRGQQVTLRCSSQSGHNTVSWYQQALGQGPQFIFQYYREEENGRGNFPPRFSGLQFPNYSSELNVNALELDDSALYLCASSWTGDRYGYTFGSGTRLTVV.

The CDR3 region is CASSVGGRSGANVLTF. CDR3 coding DNA: TGTGCCAGCAGCGTAGGGGGGCGCTCTGGGGCCAACGTCCTGACTTTC. The rearrangement joins TRBV9 to TRBJ2-6; D perhaps matches TRBD1 (6 bases). From germline, CDR1 is SGDLS and CDR2 YYNGEE. The CDR3 is 16 amino acids. The ends were cut back, 0 bases at V and 0 bases at J, with 7 bases in the middle.

In its sample, this clone was seen once. The J gene is TRBJ2-3, the V gene TRBV5-6; 8 positions match TRBD2. Germline CDR1 and CDR2: SGHDT and YYEEEE. This CDR3 has 16 amino acids. V shed 4 bases, J shed 4 bases, and the junction held 11 bases outside the gene matches. Written as DNA, the CDR3 is TGTGCCAGCAGCACATCACCGGGACTAGGATCAGATACGCAGTATTTT. Translation gives CASSTSPGLGSDTQYF.

This sequence joins TRBV9 and TRBJ2-3; TRBD2 might be the D (6 bases). V lost 4 bases and J lost 0, with 12 bases in between. This CDR3 contains 15 residues. Germline CDR1 and CDR2: SGDLS and YYNGEE. CDR3 loop: CASSPKGGSTDTQYF. The CDR3, as DNA: TGTGCCAGCAGCCCGAAAGGAGGGAGCACAGATACGCAGTATTTT.

V and J are TRBV19 and TRBJ2-3, with 8 nucleotides matching TRBD1. The length of the CDR3 is 14 residues. CDR1 and CDR2 from the germline V gene are LNHDA and SQIVND (reference sequence). The V and J ends lost 1 base and 10 bases, in that order; junction bases with no gene match: 7. CDR3 nucleotides: TGTGCCAGTAGTATAGCTTTCGGACAGGGACCGCAGTATTTT. It yields the protein CASSIAFGQGPQYF.

The chain is built from TRBV21-1 and TRBJ2-4; the table calls TRBD1, which could not be checked here. TRBV21-1 is classified as a pseudogene. The length of the CDR3 is 17 residues. This CDR3 reads CASSKGDRGRKKNIQYF. The CDR3, as DNA: TGTGCCAGCAGCAAAGGGGACAGGGGGCGCAAAAAAAACATTCAGTACTTC.

This chain joins TRBV5-8 and TRBJ1-1; D is uncertain. Deletions cut 4 bases from V and 1 base from J, with 14 bases between. The germline V gene encodes CDR1 SGHTS and CDR2 YDEGEE. CDR3 length equals 15 residues. CDR3 loop: CASSEEGLGNTEAFF. CDR3 coding DNA: TGTGCCAGCAGCGAGGAGGGCCTAGGGAACACTGAAGCTTTCTTT. Complete variable domain (other parts from reference TRBV5-8 and TRBJ1-1): EAGVTQSPTHLIKTRGQQATLRCSPISGHTSVYWYQQALGLGLQFLLWYDEGEERNRGNFPPRFSGRQFPNYSSELNVNALELEDSALYLCASSEEGLGNTEAFFGQGTRLTVV.

The chain employs TRBV6-4 and TRBJ2-1; 10 bases align to TRBD1. This CDR3 contains 15 residues. Germline assignment: CDR1 MRHNA and CDR2 SNTAGT. V lost 4 bases, J lost 4 bases, and 4 bases stayed unmatched. DNA for the CDR3: TGTGCCAGCAGTGCTGACAGGGGGCCGTACAATGAGCAGTTCTTC. Protein: CASSADRGPYNEQFF.

V is TRBV7-6 and J is TRBJ2-7, with TRBD2 as a possible D gene (6 bases). Germline CDR1 and CDR2: SGHVS and FNYEAQ. The CDR3 spans 13 residues. V lost 4 bases, J lost 1 base, and 8 bases lay in between. This chain's CDR3 is CASSSLASYEQYF. The DNA of the CDR3 is TGTGCCAGCAGCTCGCTAGCGTCCTACGAGCAGTACTTC.

In its sample, this clone was seen once. The chain recombines TRBV6-1 with TRBJ1-1, with 7 bases aligning to TRBD1. Germline V gene data show CDR1 as MNHNS and CDR2 as SASEGT. V shed 2 bases, J shed 5 bases, and the junction held 8 bases outside the gene matches. The CDR3 is 15 residues long. The CDR3 nucleotides are TGTGCCAGCAGTGAAAACACAGGGGTGGGGACTGAAGCTTTCTTT. It codes for CASSENTGVGTEAFF.

J is TRBJ2-5 and V is TRBV13; perhaps TRBD2 as D (7 bases). This CDR3 contains 14 residues. The V and J ends lost 5 bases and 5 bases respectively, with 15 bases between them. Germline CDR1 is PRHDT and CDR2 is FYEKMQ (reference sequence). The CDR3 sequence: CASSVRGGPETQYF. In DNA form, the CDR3 reads TGTGCCAGCAGCGTAAGGGGGGGGCCCGAGACCCAGTACTTC.

The chain couples TRBV9 to TRBJ2-1, with 9 bases identical to TRBD2. Germline V gene lookup returns CDR1 SGDLS and CDR2 YYNGEE. The V and J ends lost 0 bases and 8 bases, in that order; junction bases with no gene match: 9. This CDR3 has 16 amino acids. The CDR3: CASSVARGRAPDEQFF. The CDR3 region has the DNA TGTGCCAGCAGCGTAGCTCGCGGGAGGGCCCCGGATGAGCAGTTCTTC.

DNA for the CDR3: TGCGCCAGCAGCTTGTCGGGGAGAGGCTATGGCTACACCTTC. Residues: CASSLSGRGYGYTF. The chain combines TRBV5-1 with TRBJ1-2; D is unclear. The germline gives CDR1 SGHRS, CDR2 YFSETQ. This CDR3 contains 14 residues. Trimming removed 1 base at V and 4 bases at J, with 11 bases between.

The chain carries TRBV9 and TRBJ1-1, with D possibly being TRBD1 (5 bases). The CDR3 contains 12 residues. Per the germline V gene, CDR1 is SGDLS and CDR2 is YYNGEE. V lost 7 bases and J lost 7, with 14 bases in between. CDR3 sequence (DNA): TGTGCCAGCGCCGGGGGTTCCGGTGAAGCTTTCTTT. It translates to CASAGGSGEAFF.

The V gene is TRBV11-2, the J gene TRBJ2-1, with TRBD2 matching 10 bases. Trimming at V came to 0 bases and at J to 9 bases, leaving 5 bases not matched to a gene. Germline V lookup: CDR1 SGHAT, CDR2 FQNNGV. This CDR3 region has 15 residues. The CDR3 DNA reads TGTGCCAGCAGCTTAGAACTTAGCGGGGGGCTTGAGCAGTTCTTC. Translating it yields CASSLELSGGLEQFF.

This chain joins TRBV7-8 and TRBJ2-7, with D possibly matching TRBD1 (6 bases). CDR3 length: 12 amino acids. In germline, CDR1 is SGHVS, CDR2 FQNEAQ. Trimming stripped 7 bases from V and 6 bases from J, with 13 bases between. Written as DNA, the CDR3 is TGTGCCAGCACCTCAGGACAGTTCGAGCAGTACTTC. Translating gives CASTSGQFEQYF. Complete variable domain (other parts from reference TRBV7-8 and TRBJ2-7): GAGVSQSPRYKVAKRGQDVALRCDPISGHVSLFWYQQALGQGPEFLTYFQNEAQLDKSGLPSDRFFAERPEGSVSTLKIQRTQQEDSAVYLCASTSGQFEQYFGPGTRLTVT.

The chain uses TRBV7-2 and TRBJ1-2; D is ambiguous. The CDR3 loop spans 13 amino acids. CDR1 SGHTA and CDR2 FQGNSA come from the germline V gene. V gave up 7 bases and J gave up 3 bases, with 12 bases separating them. The CDR3 region has the DNA TGTGCCAGCACCCCAGGCGCCCACTATGGCTACACCTTC. Translated: CASTPGAHYGYTF.